Reported below is one T cell receptor beta chain. The target antigen is unknown. Clones were sequenced by immunoSEQ multiplex PCR, and TCRdb holds only the in-frame ones, with some missing. The repertoire consists of tens of thousands of clones, with just under 75% occurring once and the leading ten covering about 3.5%. The CDR3 extends over 17 amino acids. Germline assignment: CDR1 SGHNT and CDR2 YYREEE (reference sequence). Trimming removed 0 bases from V and 3 bases from J; junction bases left unmatched: 8. This specimen comes from a study of vaccination effects on CD4 cells after COVID-19. Whole-study findings and limits: Only 1 of 255 vaccine-induced clones from healthy vaccinees cross-reacted with common cold coronaviruses.

With the ViraFEST assay, the study expanded antigen-specific CD4+ T cells using viral peptide pools, then sequenced them. Isolating CD4+ T cells followed ten to eleven days of culture. Absence of prior SARS-CoV-2 infection characterized the vaccine recipients, who showed negative nucleocapsid antibodies. The specimen comprised CD4+ T cells from PBMCs cultured with SARS-CoV-2 spike peptides, sampled before COVID-19 vaccination. The sequence derives from a human donor who received a COVID-19 vaccine. This sequence joins TRBV5-4 and TRBJ2-1; 8 bases match TRBD2. The CDR3 DNA reads TGTGCCAGCAGCTTGGAGGGCGGGACTAGGTACTACAATGAGCAGTTCTTC. It yields the protein CASSLEGGTRYYNEQFF.